What follows is one TCR beta chain and its context. TCRdb ran MiXCR on the 5' RACE reads and lists one entry per CDR3 protein. Found here are tens of thousands of distinct CDR3 sequences, about 13% of them singletons; the top ten hold about 8.5%. The sample is drawn from a study of early T cells in non-severe SARS-CoV-2 infection. The germline CDR1 and CDR2 sequences are SEHNR and FQNEAQ (reference sequence). Deletions cut 5 bases from V and 4 bases from J, with 10 bases between. The CDR3 is made up of 13 amino acids. The sample taken for sequencing was whole blood. The rearrangement joins TRBV7-9 to TRBJ2-3; unclear D gene. This TCR was sampled from an adult who was a healthcare worker with PCR-confirmed SARS-CoV-2 infection or an uninfected control (not recorded which). CDR3 sequence: CASSRDVADTQYF. Written as DNA, the CDR3 is TGTGCCAGCAGCCGCGACGTGGCAGATACGCAGTATTTT.